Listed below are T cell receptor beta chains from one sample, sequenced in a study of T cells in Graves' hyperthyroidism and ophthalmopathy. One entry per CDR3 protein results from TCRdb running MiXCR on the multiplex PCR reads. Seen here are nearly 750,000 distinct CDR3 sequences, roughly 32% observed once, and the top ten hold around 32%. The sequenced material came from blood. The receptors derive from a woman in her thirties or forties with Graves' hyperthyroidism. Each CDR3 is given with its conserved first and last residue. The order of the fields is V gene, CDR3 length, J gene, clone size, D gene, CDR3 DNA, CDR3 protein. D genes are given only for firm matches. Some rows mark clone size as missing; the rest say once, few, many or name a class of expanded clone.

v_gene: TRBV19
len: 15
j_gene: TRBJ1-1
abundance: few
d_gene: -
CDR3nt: TGTGCCAGTAGTACTCTGGGGGGACGGAACACTGAAGCTTTCTTT
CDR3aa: CASSTLGGRNTEAFF

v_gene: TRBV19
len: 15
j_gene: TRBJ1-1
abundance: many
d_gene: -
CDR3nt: TGTGCCAGTAGTGAAGGGGGAAGCATGAACACTGAAGCTTTCTTT
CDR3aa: CASSEGGSMNTEAFF

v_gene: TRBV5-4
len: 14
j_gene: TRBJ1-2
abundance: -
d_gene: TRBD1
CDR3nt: TGTGCCAGCAGCCCCGGGGACAGCGTCTATGGCTACACCTTC
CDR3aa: CASSPGDSVYGYTF

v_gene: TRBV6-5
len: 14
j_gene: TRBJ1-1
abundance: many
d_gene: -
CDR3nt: TGTGCCAGCAGTGAATATCTTCTGAACACTGAAGCTTTCTTT
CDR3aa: CASSEYLLNTEAFF

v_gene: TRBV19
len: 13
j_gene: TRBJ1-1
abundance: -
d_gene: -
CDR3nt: TGTGCCAGTAGCTTCAGGAGGGGAACTGAAGCTTTCTTT
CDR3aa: CASSFRRGTEAFF

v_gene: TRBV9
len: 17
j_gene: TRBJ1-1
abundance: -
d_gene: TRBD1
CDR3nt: TGTGCCAGCAGTACCAATACAGGGGTTAAAATGAACACTGAAGCTTTCTTT
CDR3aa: CASSTNTGVKMNTEAFF

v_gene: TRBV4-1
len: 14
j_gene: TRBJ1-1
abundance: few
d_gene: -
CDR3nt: TGCGCCAGCAGCCAAGTCTCAGTGAACACTGAAGCTTTCTTT
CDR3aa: CASSQVSVNTEAFF

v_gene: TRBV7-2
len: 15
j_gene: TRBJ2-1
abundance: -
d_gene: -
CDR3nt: TGTGCCAGCAGCCACGAAGGGGCGACGGCGAATGAGCAGTTCTTC
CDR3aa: CASSHEGATANEQFF

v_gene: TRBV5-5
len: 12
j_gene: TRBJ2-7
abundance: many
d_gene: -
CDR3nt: TGTGCCAGCAGCTCCTGGACAGACGAGCAGTACTTC
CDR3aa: CASSSWTDEQYF

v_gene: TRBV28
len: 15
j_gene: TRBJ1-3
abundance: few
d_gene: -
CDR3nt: TGTGCCAGCAGTTTGGGGGGGACGTTAGGAAACACCATATATTTT
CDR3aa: CASSLGGTLGNTIYF

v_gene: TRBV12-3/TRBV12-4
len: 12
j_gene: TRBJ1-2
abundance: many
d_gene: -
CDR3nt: TGTGCCAGCAGAACAGGAAACGATGGCTACACCTTC
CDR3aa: CASRTGNDGYTF

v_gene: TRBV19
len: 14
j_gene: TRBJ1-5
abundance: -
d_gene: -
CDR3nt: TGTGCCAGTAGTAGTTCGTACGGCAATCAGCCCCAGCATTTT
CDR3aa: CASSSSYGNQPQHF

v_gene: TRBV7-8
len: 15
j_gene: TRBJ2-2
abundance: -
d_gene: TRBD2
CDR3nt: TGTGCCAGCCTTTTTAGCGGGAGATACACCGGGGAGCTGTTTTTT
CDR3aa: CASLFSGRYTGELFF

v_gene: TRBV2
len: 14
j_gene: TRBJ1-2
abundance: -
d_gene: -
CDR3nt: TGTGCCAGCAGTTGGGTCAGGGGAAACTATGGCTACACCTTC
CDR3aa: CASSWVRGNYGYTF

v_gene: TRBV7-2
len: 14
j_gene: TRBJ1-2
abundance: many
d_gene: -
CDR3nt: TGTGCCAGCAGCGGACGACAAAGGTTTAATGGCTACACCTTC
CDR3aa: CASSGRQRFNGYTF

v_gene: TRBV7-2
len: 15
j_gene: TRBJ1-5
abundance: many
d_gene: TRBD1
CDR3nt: TGTGCCAGCAGCCGACAGGGGTATAGCAATCAGCCCCAGCATTTT
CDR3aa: CASSRQGYSNQPQHF

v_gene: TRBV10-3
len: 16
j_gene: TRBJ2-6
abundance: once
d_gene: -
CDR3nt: TGTGCCAGCTCACCGGGAGCCCGCTCTGGGGCCAACGTCCTGACTTTC
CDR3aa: CASSPGARSGANVLTF

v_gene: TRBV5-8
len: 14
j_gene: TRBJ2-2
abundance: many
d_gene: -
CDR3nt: TGTGCCAGCAGCGACATCACGGACAGCGGGGAGCTGTTTTTT
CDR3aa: CASSDITDSGELFF

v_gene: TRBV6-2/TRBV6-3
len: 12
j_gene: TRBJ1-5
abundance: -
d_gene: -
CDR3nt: TGTGCCATCAGTGAGGGATATCAGCCCCAGCATTTT
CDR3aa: CAISEGYQPQHF

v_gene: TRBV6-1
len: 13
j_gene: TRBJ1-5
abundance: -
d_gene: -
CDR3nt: TGTGCCAGCACCGGGGGGATACATCACCCCCAGCATTTT
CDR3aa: CASTGGIHHPQHF

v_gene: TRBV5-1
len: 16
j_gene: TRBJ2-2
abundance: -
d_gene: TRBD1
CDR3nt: TGCGCCAGCAGCGTCACCGGACAGGAGAACACCGGGGAGCTGTTTTTT
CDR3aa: CASSVTGQENTGELFF

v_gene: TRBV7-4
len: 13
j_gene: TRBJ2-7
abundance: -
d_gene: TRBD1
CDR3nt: TGTGCCATCCAGGGGGACAGGAACTACGAGCAGTACTTC
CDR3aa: CAIQGDRNYEQYF

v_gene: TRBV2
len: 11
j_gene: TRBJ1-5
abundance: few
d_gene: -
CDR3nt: TGTGCCAGCAGTGAAGTCGGTTTTCAGCATTTT
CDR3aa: CASSEVGFQHF

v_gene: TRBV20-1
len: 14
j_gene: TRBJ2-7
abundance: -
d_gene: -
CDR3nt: TGCAGTGCTACCCCGGGGAGTAGACCCTACGAGCAGTACTTC
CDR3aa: CSATPGSRPYEQYF

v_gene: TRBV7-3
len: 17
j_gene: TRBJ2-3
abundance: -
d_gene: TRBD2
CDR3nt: TGTGCCAGCAGTTACGGCCCTCTGGGACTAGTCACAGATACGCAGTATTTT
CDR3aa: CASSYGPLGLVTDTQYF

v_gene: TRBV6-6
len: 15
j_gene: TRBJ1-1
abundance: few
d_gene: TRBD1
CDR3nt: TGTGCCAGCAGCCCTGAGACAGGGAGGGGGACTGAAGCTTTCTTT
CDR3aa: CASSPETGRGTEAFF

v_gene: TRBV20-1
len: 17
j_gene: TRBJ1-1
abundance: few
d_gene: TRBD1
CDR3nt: TGCAGTGCTAGAGATGTCAGGGGGCGCATTGTGAACACTGAAGCTTTCTTT
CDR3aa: CSARDVRGRIVNTEAFF

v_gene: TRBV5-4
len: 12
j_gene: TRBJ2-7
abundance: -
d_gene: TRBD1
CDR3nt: TGTGCCAGCAGTCAGGGGGTTCGCGAGCAGTACTTC
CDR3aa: CASSQGVREQYF

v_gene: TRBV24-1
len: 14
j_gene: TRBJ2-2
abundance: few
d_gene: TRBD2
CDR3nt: TGTGCCACCACACGCAGCGGGAAAGCCGGGGAGCTGTTTTTT
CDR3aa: CATTRSGKAGELFF

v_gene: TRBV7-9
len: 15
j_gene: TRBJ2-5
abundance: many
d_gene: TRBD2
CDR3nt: TGTGCCAGCAGCCAAAACGGCGGGGGGGAAGAGACCCAGTACTTC
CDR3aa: CASSQNGGGEETQYF

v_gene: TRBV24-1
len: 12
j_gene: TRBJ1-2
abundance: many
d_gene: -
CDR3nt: TGTGCCACCAGTGATTGGGGGACGGCCCACACCTTC
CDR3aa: CATSDWGTAHTF

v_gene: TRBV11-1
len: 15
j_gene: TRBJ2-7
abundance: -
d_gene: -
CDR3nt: TGTGCCAGCAGTCCCGCCAGCACCCGTCGGTACGAGCAGTACTTC
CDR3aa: CASSPASTRRYEQYF

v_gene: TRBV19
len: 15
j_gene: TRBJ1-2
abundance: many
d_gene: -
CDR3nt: TGTGCCACCCACCTATCGGACACCGTTTCCTATGGCTACACCTTC
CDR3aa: CATHLSDTVSYGYTF